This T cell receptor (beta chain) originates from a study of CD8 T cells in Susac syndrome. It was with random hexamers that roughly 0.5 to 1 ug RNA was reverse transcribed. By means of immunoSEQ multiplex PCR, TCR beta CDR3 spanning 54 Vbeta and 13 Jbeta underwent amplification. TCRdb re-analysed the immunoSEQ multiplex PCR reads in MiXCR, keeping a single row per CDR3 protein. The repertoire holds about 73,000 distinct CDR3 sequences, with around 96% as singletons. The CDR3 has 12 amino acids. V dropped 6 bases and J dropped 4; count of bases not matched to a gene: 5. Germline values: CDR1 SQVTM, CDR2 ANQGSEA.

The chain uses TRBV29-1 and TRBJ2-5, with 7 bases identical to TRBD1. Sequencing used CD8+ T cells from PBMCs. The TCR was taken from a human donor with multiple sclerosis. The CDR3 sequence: CSVLGGGETQYF. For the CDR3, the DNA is TGCAGCGTCCTAGGGGGCGGAGAGACCCAGTACTTC.